The sequence of this TCR beta chain was determined in a study of neurological immune-mediated disorders. In TCRdb, the 5' RACE reads were re-called with MiXCR into one record per CDR3 protein. The sample lists more than 95,000 distinct CDR3 sequences; about 10% were seen once. This clonotype showed up many times. Time point in this sample: longitudinal time-point 3. Germline CDR1 and CDR2: MGHRA and YSYEKL. CDR3 length: 15 amino acids. V was cut by 0 bases and J by 2 bases, with 11 bases left in between. Sequenced material: PBMCs. J is TRBJ2-7 and V is TRBV4-1; TRBD1 or TRBD2 may be the D gene (5 bases each). This sequence originates from a female donor with HTLV-1-associated myelopathy (HAM/TSP). Written as DNA, the CDR3 is TGCGCCAGCAGCCAAGAGAGGGGAGACACCTACGAGCAGTACTTC. It codes for CASSQERGDTYEQYF.